These 23 T cell receptor beta chains were all obtained from the same sample, sequenced in a study of monozygotic twins with inflammatory bowel disease. TCRdb re-called the 5' RACE reads and shows each CDR3 protein once, DNA omitted. The sample table includes about 450,000 distinct CDR3 sequences. The sample taken for sequencing was blood. All receptors derive from a human donor with ulcerative colitis or Crohn's disease, or a healthy co-twin of an affected twin (not recorded which).

V and J are TRBV4-1 and TRBJ2-3; checking the TCRdb D call of TRBD2 is not possible without DNA. The CDR3 spans 17 residues. Germline CDR1 and CDR2: MGHRA and YSYEKL. The chain's CDR3 is CASSKSGTSVSTDTQYF.

This CDR3 reads CASSLFGTDSYEQYF. The chain is built from TRBV5-1 and TRBJ2-7; TCRdb indicates TRBD1, and absent DNA this call remains unverified. Germline CDR1 SGHRS, CDR2 YFSETQ. The CDR3 is 15 residues long.

The chain is built from TRBV5-1 and TRBJ1-6; the TCRdb D gene call, TRBD1, has no DNA to confirm it. This CDR3 spans 16 amino acids. In germline, CDR1 is SGHRS, CDR2 YFSETQ. CDR3 in amino acids: CASSPTSTGFGSPLHF.

The V gene is TRBV18, the J gene TRBJ1-2. The length of the CDR3 is 13 residues. Per the germline V gene, CDR1 is KGHSH and CDR2 is LQKENI. This CDR3 reads CASSSSGDYGYTF. The variable domain in full, with the rest retrieved from reference TRBV18 and TRBJ1-2, is NAGVMQNPRHLVRRRGQEARLRCSPMKGHSHVYWYRQLPEEGLKFMVYLQKENIIDESGMPKERFSAEFPKEGPSILRIQQVVRGDSAAYFCASSSSGDYGYTFGSGTRLTVV.

The V call is TRBV7-8, the J call TRBJ2-7. CDR3 length: 12 residues. Germline CDR1 SGHVS, CDR2 FQNEAQ. This chain's CDR3 is CASSFISYEQYF.

The chain joins TRBV7-3 to TRBJ2-7; TCRdb calls TRBD2, which cannot be checked without DNA. Germline CDR1 reads SGHTA; CDR2 reads FQGTGA. The CDR3 sequence is 14 residues long. CDR3 amino acids: CASSLGRASGEQYF.

The chain links TRBV5-1 to TRBJ1-1. The CDR3 runs to 14 residues. Germline CDR1 is SGHRS and CDR2 is YFSETQ. The CDR3 reads CASSKPSGNTEAFF.

The chain uses TRBV9 and TRBJ1-1; the D gene TCRdb calls, TRBD1, cannot be checked with no DNA. The CDR3 covers 15 residues. Germline V CDR1 and CDR2: SGDLS, YYNGEE. The CDR3 reads CASSPNPRDSTEAFF.

The chain employs TRBV7-2 and TRBJ2-7; TCRdb gives TRBD1 as the D gene, but with no DNA this cannot be confirmed. The length of the CDR3 is 14 residues. CDR1 is SGHTA, CDR2 FQGNSA, per germline. The CDR3 reads CASSWDRGLYEQYF. The complete variable domain, with remaining parts taken from reference TRBV7-2 and TRBJ2-7, reads GAGVSQSPSNKVTEKGKDVELRCDPISGHTALYWYRQSLGQGLEFLIYFQGNSAPDKSGLPSDRFSAERTGGSVSTLTIQRTQQEDSAVYLCASSWDRGLYEQYFGPGTRLTVT.

The rearrangement links TRBV12-3 or TRBV12-4 to TRBJ1-3; TCRdb names TRBD1, which stays unverified in the absence of DNA. This CDR3 has 15 amino acids. CDR3 sequence reads: CASRAGTADGNTIYF.

The V call is TRBV12-3 or TRBV12-4, the J call TRBJ1-6; there is no DNA to check the TCRdb D call of TRBD1. The CDR3 sequence is 15 residues long. The CDR3 region is CASSSGQGAISPLHF.

This chain uses TRBV7-8 with TRBJ2-7; TCRdb's D gene call, TRBD1, goes unchecked for lack of DNA. The CDR3 has 14 amino acids. Germline V gene sequence: CDR1 SGHVS, CDR2 FQNEAQ. The CDR3 spells CASSFGRETYEQYF.

This chain uses TRBV5-1 with TRBJ1-2; TCRdb proposes TRBD1, but this gene call is untestable without DNA. Per the germline V gene, CDR1 is SGHRS and CDR2 is YFSETQ. The CDR3 is 14 residues long. The CDR3 is CASSYSTGEFGYTF.

The chain is built from TRBV11-2 and TRBJ1-1; the D gene TCRdb calls, TRBD1, cannot be checked with no DNA. This CDR3 contains 15 residues. Looked up from germline, CDR1 is SGHAT and CDR2 is FQNNGV. CDR3 sequence: CASSFVGSPNTEAYF.

The rearrangement joins TRBV9 to TRBJ2-1; as DNA is missing, the TRBD1 call by TCRdb cannot be tested. The V gene's germline CDR1 is SGDLS and CDR2 YYNGEE. CDR3 length equals 17 residues. The CDR3 is CASSPAGLPSSYNERFF.

The gene calls are TRBV13 and TRBJ2-7; TCRdb returns TRBD1, unconfirmable since there is no DNA. The CDR3 is 16 amino acids. Germline values: CDR1 PRHDT, CDR2 FYEKMQ (reference sequence). This CDR3 is CASSPSGRVVSYEQYF.

The rearrangement links TRBV5-1 to TRBJ1-6; with no DNA, the TCRdb D assignment of TRBD1 cannot be verified. Per germline, CDR1 SGHRS and CDR2 YFSETQ. The CDR3 has 18 residues. The CDR3 spells CASSQSVGQTVYNSPLHF.

The V call is TRBV5-1, the J call TRBJ1-5. There are 13 residues in the CDR3. Germline values: CDR1 SGHRS, CDR2 YFSETQ. Here the CDR3 reads CASSLEGTAEQHF.

The V gene is TRBV7-2, the J gene TRBJ2-1; TCRdb's assignment of TRBD1 cannot be checked, as there is no DNA. This CDR3 is 15 amino acids long. Germline assignment: CDR1 SGHTA and CDR2 FQGNSA. The CDR3 protein is CASIPDGGSYNEQFF.

The rearrangement joins TRBV5-6 to TRBJ2-5; absent DNA, TCRdb's TRBD2 call cannot be checked. There are 14 residues in the CDR3. The germline CDR1 and CDR2 sequences are SGHDT and YYEEEE. CDR3 residues: CASSLLAGGKTQYF.

V is TRBV5-1 and J is TRBJ1-2. The CDR3 has 15 amino acids. Germline V gene lookup returns CDR1 SGHRS and CDR2 YFSETQ. CDR3 protein: CASSLSAGSSYGYTF.

The chain couples TRBV5-1 to TRBJ2-1; TCRdb gives TRBD2 as the D gene, but with no DNA this cannot be confirmed. Per germline, CDR1 SGHRS and CDR2 YFSETQ. This CDR3 contains 15 residues. The chain's CDR3 is CASSLGTSGSNEQFF.

The CDR3 loop is CASSLGPDRVAEAFF. The gene calls are TRBV5-1 and TRBJ1-1; the D call from TCRdb, TRBD1, cannot be confirmed without DNA. The CDR3 is 15 residues long. Germline values: CDR1 SGHRS, CDR2 YFSETQ.